This TCR beta chain was captured in a study of cytomegalovirus exposure and HLA in healthy donors. The PCR had 60 Vbeta and 13 Jbeta primers. Assay: immunoSEQ multiplex PCR; the TCRdb copy retains only in-frame clones and omits some. The table lists fewer than 250,000 clones, around 87% of them singletons, with approximately 1.9% in the top ten. CDR3 length: 13 amino acids. J lost 8 bases, V lost 9 bases, and 12 bases had no gene match. Germline V gene sequence: CDR1 MGHRA, CDR2 YSYEKL. This chain links TRBV4-1 with TRBJ1-1; 7 nucleotides agree with TRBD1. The TCR comes from a woman younger than 35 in good health and CMV-seronegative. The sequenced sample was PBMCs. The CDR3 coding sequence is TGCGCCAGTCGAGATACAGGGGCTACCGAAGCTTTCTTT. The encoded protein is CASRDTGATEAFF.